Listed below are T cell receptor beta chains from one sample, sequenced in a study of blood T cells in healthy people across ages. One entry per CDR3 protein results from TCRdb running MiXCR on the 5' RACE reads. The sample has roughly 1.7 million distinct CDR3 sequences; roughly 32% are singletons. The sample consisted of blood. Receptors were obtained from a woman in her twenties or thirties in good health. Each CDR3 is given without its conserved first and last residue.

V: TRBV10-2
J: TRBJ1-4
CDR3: ASSGGGEKLF

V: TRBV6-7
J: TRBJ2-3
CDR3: ASSCTDTDTQY

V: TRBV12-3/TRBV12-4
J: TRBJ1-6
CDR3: ASSSQQGAASPLH

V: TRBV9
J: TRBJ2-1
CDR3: ASSTGTSGGARGNEQF

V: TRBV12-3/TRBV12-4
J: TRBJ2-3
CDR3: ASNNDRPTDTQY

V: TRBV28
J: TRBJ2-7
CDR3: ASSSYVEGSGGSYEQY

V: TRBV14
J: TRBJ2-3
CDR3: ASSHVGQGTDTQY

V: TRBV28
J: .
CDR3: ASKPNEQY

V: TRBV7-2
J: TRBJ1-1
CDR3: ASSLNGQQNTEAF

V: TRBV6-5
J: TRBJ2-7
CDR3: ASRQGQHSYEQY

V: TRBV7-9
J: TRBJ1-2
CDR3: ASSREGKVLYGYT

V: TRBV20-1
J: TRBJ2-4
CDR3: SGEKGGYPCEQY

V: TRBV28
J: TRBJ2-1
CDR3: ASTPQGSSYNEQF

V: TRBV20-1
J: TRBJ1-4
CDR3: SAIKDRKIGKLF

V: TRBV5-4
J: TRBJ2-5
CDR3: ASSRKDYQETQY

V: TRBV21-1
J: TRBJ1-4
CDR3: ASSNLTGEEEKLF

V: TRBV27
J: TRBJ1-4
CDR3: ASSPGHQDEKLF

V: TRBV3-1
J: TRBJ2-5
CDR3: ASSHTSGRETQY

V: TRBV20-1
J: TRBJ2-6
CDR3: SARDGDSFRSGANVLT

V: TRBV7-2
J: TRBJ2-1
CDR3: ASSGVGGMDEQF

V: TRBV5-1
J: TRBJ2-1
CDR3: ATSGRLHNEQF